What follows are 9 T cell receptor beta chains derived from one specimen sequenced in a study of PD-1 blockade in mismatch repair-deficient tumors. Assay: immunoSEQ multiplex PCR; the TCRdb copy retains only in-frame clones and omits some. The table records 100,000 to 150,000 clones, around 87% of them present only once. Material: peripheral blood, obtained 44 weeks after starting pembrolizumab. These receptors were collected from an adult with mismatch repair-deficient cancer.

This clone was picked up one time. V is TRBV7-3 and J is TRBJ1-1; D is undetermined. The CDR3 has 15 residues. Trimming took 2 bases from V and 2 from J, leaving 12 bases between them. Germline V CDR1 and CDR2: SGHTA, FQGTGA. CDR3 sequence (DNA): TGTGCCAGCAGCTTATCCCCTGGACCCAACACTGAAGCTTTCTTT. This encodes CASSLSPGPNTEAFF.

The chain recombines TRBV18 with TRBJ2-5; 9 nucleotides line up with TRBD1. Losses at the gene ends were 3 bases for V and 6 bases for J; bases not matched to a gene: 14. There are 17 residues in the CDR3. Germline loops: CDR1 KGHSH, CDR2 LQKENI. CDR3 sequence reads: CASSPIGGTGWLKTQYF. In nucleotides, the CDR3 is TGTGCCAGCTCACCTATCGGGGGGACAGGGTGGCTGAAGACCCAGTACTTC.

This chain uses TRBV18 with TRBJ2-5; 10 nucleotides match TRBD1. The length of the CDR3 is 16 residues. Germline V gives CDR1 KGHSH, CDR2 LQKENI. With 4 bases clipped from V and 4 bases from J, the junction kept 9 bases outside the gene matches. The CDR3, as DNA: TGTGCCAGCTCACGAGACAGGGGGCGAGAGGTAGAGACCCAGTACTTC. Amino acid sequence: CASSRDRGREVETQYF.

The V gene is TRBV19, the J gene TRBJ2-1; 7 positions agree with TRBD2. Trimming removed 3 bases from V and 5 bases from J; junction bases left unmatched: 10. Per the germline V gene, CDR1 is LNHDA and CDR2 is SQIVND (reference sequence). The CDR3 is 16 amino acids. CDR3 bases: TGTGCCAGTAGTATCGGTGGGCTAGCGGAGAACAATGAGCAGTTCTTC. It codes for CASSIGGLAENNEQFF.

The V gene is TRBV7-3, the J gene TRBJ2-1, with a weak D call TRBD2 (6 bases). The CDR3 consists of 15 residues. Trimming left V 8 bases short and J 1 base short, with 15 bases between. In germline, CDR1 is SGHTA, CDR2 FQGTGA. The CDR3 sequence is CASSEEGYSYNEQFF. The CDR3 bases are TGTGCCAGCTCCGAGGAGGGGTATTCCTACAATGAGCAGTTCTTC.

The CDR3 DNA follows: TGTGCCAGCAGTTCGGGACTCGCCAATGAGCAGTTCTTC. This codes for CASSSGLANEQFF. The V gene is TRBV6-6, the J gene TRBJ2-1; D is possibly TRBD2 (6 bases). The CDR3 runs to 13 residues. Germline lookup yields CDR1 MNHNY and CDR2 SVGAGI (reference sequence). V was cut by 4 bases and J by 6 bases, with 10 bases left in between.

This clone showed up just once. Here the CDR3 DNA reads TGTGCCTGGGGCCGGAAGCGGGAGGTGTACGAGCAGTACTTC. It translates to CAWGRKREVYEQYF. V is TRBV30 and J is TRBJ2-7, with TRBD2 matching over 9 bases. Per the germline V gene, CDR1 is GTSNPN and CDR2 is SVGIG (reference sequence). Trimming took 5 bases from V and 4 from J; bases not matched to a gene: 9. This CDR3 has 14 residues.

This clone is a singleton in its sample. The chain has TRBV5-1 and TRBJ2-1; 16 bases map to TRBD2. This CDR3 has 18 amino acids. The V and J ends lost 0 bases and 7 bases, in that order; junction bases with no gene match: 7. Germline V CDR1 and CDR2: SGHRS, YFSETQ. The CDR3 here is CASSLGGTSGRAGNEQFF. The CDR3 nucleotides read TGCGCCAGCAGCTTGGGAGGGACTAGCGGGAGGGCCGGGAATGAGCAGTTCTTC.

The gene calls are TRBV6-6 and TRBJ2-2; TRBD1 or TRBD2 may be the D gene (5 bases each). Germline CDR1 is MNHNY and CDR2 is SVGAGI (reference sequence). With 8 bases removed from V and 6 bases from J, the gap between germline ends came to 10 bases. CDR3 length equals 12 residues. CDR3 loop: CASAWDPGELFF. CDR3 coding DNA: TGTGCCAGCGCCTGGGACCCCGGGGAGCTGTTTTTT.